A single sample is the source of the 32 T cell receptor beta chains below, sequenced in a study of T cell responses to AZD1222 COVID-19 vaccine listed by TCRdb under 2021. The time point label, read with the paper, signifies: about 28 days (+/-7) after the second vaccine dose. The library came from the immunoSEQ multiplex PCR assay. This immuneACCESS table, as held by TCRdb, lists in-frame sequences with V and J called but not all clones. Of the missing ones, under half trace to an unresolved V gene in checked studies; the others have no known cause. Here the sample has fewer than 180,000 clones; approximately 90% occur a single time. The ten largest account for 3% to 3.5% of the sample. The sample in question was peripheral blood, obtained 28 days after the second AZD1222 dose. The receptors here all came from an adult who received the AZD1222 COVID-19 vaccine.

V gene TRBV5-1 combines with J gene TRBJ2-3, with a tentative D call TRBD1 (5 bases). This CDR3 has 15 amino acids. Germline values: CDR1 SGHRS, CDR2 YFSETQ. V shed 4 bases and J shed 2 bases, with 14 bases lying between them. This CDR3 is CASSRLMTDTDTQYF. The CDR3 DNA reads TGCGCCAGCAGCCGACTTATGACAGACACAGATACGCAGTATTTT. Using reference TRBV5-1 and TRBJ2-3 for the parts outside the CDR3, the full variable domain is KAGVTQTPRYLIKTRGQQVTLSCSPISGHRSVSWYQQTPGQGLQFLFEYFSETQRNKGNFPGRFSGRQFSNSRSEMNVSTLELGDSALYLCASSRLMTDTDTQYFGPGTRLTVL.

The V gene is TRBV11-2, the J gene TRBJ2-3, with 11 bases identical to TRBD2. The ends lost 5 bases at V and 2 bases at J; junction bases unmatched: 9. There are 17 residues in the CDR3. CDR1 is SGHAT, CDR2 FQNNGV, per germline. CDR3 in amino acids: CASSAGTSGPLTDTQYF. CDR3 DNA sequence: TGTGCCAGCAGCGCCGGGACTAGCGGTCCCCTCACAGATACGCAGTATTTT.

This chain's CDR3 is CASRRDSDEQYF. The CDR3 nucleotides read TGTGCCAGCAGACGCGACAGCGACGAGCAGTACTTC. The chain links TRBV12-3 or TRBV12-4 to TRBJ2-7; TRBD1 is a possible D gene (5 bases). V dropped 6 bases and J dropped 5 bases, with 11 bases sitting between them. This CDR3 spans 12 amino acids.

Only a few counts were recorded for this clone. The chain uses TRBV12-3 or TRBV12-4 and TRBJ1-1; D is ambiguous. The CDR3 spans 13 residues. V was clipped by 1 base and J by 4 bases, with 7 bases between them. The CDR3 here is CASSLGGITEAFF. The CDR3 DNA follows: TGTGCCAGCAGTTTAGGGGGAATCACTGAAGCTTTCTTT.

The chain has TRBV5-1 and TRBJ2-1; maybe TRBD2 (5 bases). The V end was cut by 2 bases, the J end by 5 bases, with 8 bases between. Germline V gene sequence: CDR1 SGHRS, CDR2 YFSETQ. The CDR3 is made up of 13 amino acids. This CDR3 reads CASSLTADNEQFF. DNA of the CDR3: TGCGCCAGCAGCTTAACAGCGGACAATGAGCAGTTCTTC.

This clone was counted a few times. The genes are TRBV7-9 and TRBJ2-2; D not resolved. The V and J ends lost 6 bases and 7 bases respectively, with 12 bases between them. This CDR3 region has 13 residues. Germline V lookup: CDR1 SEHNR, CDR2 FQNEAQ (reference sequence). The CDR3 sequence: CASRSLGNGELFF. The CDR3 DNA sequence: TGTGCCAGCAGATCCTTGGGGAACGGGGAGCTGTTTTTT.

The chain has TRBV18 and TRBJ1-1; 7 bases are shared with TRBD1. The J segment lost 7 bases and the V segment lost 4 bases, leaving 3 bases of the junction unmatched. The CDR3 runs 12 residues. Per germline, CDR1 KGHSH and CDR2 LQKENI. CDR3 region: CASSLRQGEAFF. The CDR3 bases are TGTGCCAGCTCACTCCGACAGGGTGAAGCTTTCTTT.

This chain uses TRBV15 with TRBJ2-6; TRBD1 aligns across 9 bases. Germline values: CDR1 LNHNV, CDR2 YYDKDF (reference sequence). CDR3 length: 19 amino acids. V shed 1 base and J 1 base; nucleotides not matched to a gene: 8. CDR3 nucleotide sequence: TGTGCCACCAGCAGAGGGGGACAGGGAAGACTATCTGGGGCCAACGTCCTGACTTTC. As protein: CATSRGGQGRLSGANVLTF.

The gene calls are TRBV7-6 and TRBJ1-5; tentatively, D is TRBD1 (6 bases). The CDR3 length is 17 residues. Germline V gene sequence: CDR1 SGHVS, CDR2 FNYEAQ. Between the trimmed V and J ends, which lost 5 bases and 0 bases, there was a span of 17 bases. The CDR3 sequence is CASSPYPTGLSNQPQHF. The CDR3 region has the DNA TGTGCCAGCAGCCCTTACCCGACAGGACTTAGCAATCAGCCCCAGCATTTT. The full variable domain, in which reference TRBV7-6 and TRBJ1-5 provide the parts outside the CDR3, is GAGVSQSPRYKVTKRGQDVALRCDPISGHVSLYWYRQALGQGPEFLTYFNYEAQQDKSGLPNDRFSAERPEGSISTLTIQRTEQRDSAMYRCASSPYPTGLSNQPQHFGDGTRLSIL.

The V gene is TRBV7-2, the J gene TRBJ1-6; D remains ambiguous. The V gene's germline CDR1 is SGHTA and CDR2 FQGNSA. The CDR3 loop spans 14 amino acids. Trimming took off 1 base at V and 9 bases at J, with 10 bases between the two ends. The CDR3 reads CASSLEAEISPLHF. The CDR3 region has the DNA TGTGCCAGCAGCTTAGAGGCGGAGATTTCACCCCTCCACTTT.

The chain carries TRBV7-8 and TRBJ1-2, with TRBD1 matching 7 bases. The length of the CDR3 is 15 residues. Germline V lookup: CDR1 SGHVS, CDR2 FQNEAQ. Unmatched junction bases numbered 2, after V lost 1 base and J lost 0 bases. The CDR3 nucleotides are TGTGCCAGCAGCTTAGGGGGACAGACTAACTATGGCTACACCTTC. The encoded protein is CASSLGGQTNYGYTF.

This chain connects TRBV29-1 to TRBJ1-1, with a tentative D call TRBD1 (6 bases). CDR1 and CDR2 from the germline V gene are SQVTM and ANQGSEA. V lost 2 bases to trimming and J lost 1 base, with 17 bases between them. This CDR3 has 16 amino acids. The CDR3: CSVESLLGRGNTEAFF. In nucleotides, the CDR3 is TGCAGCGTTGAATCCCTTTTAGGCAGGGGGAACACTGAAGCTTTCTTT.

This clone has a handful of counts. This chain joins TRBV6-4 and TRBJ2-2; no definite D call. The germline V gene has CDR1 MRHNA and CDR2 SNTAGT. V was cut by 3 bases and J by 5 bases, with 4 bases left in between. CDR3 length equals 12 residues. DNA for the CDR3: TGTGCCAGCAGTGAGGGAACCGGGGAGCTGTTTTTT. Encoded protein: CASSEGTGELFF.

The chain combines TRBV24-1 with TRBJ1-2, with a weak D call TRBD1 (5 bases). Trimming shortened V by 4 bases and J by 4 bases, and 12 bases separated the two germline ends. The CDR3 has 14 residues. Germline CDR1 is KGHDR and CDR2 is SFDVKD. CDR3 bases: TGTGCCACCAGTGACCAGGGTAGAGGCTATGGCTACACCTTC. Its translation is CATSDQGRGYGYTF.

This clone has just a few counts. The rearrangement uses TRBV6-5 and TRBJ1-5; no reliable D call. Trimming stripped 9 bases from V and 5 bases from J, with 17 bases between. Germline V CDR1 and CDR2: MNHEY, SVGAGI. The CDR3 runs 14 residues. CDR3 residues: CASAQNSPHQPQHF. CDR3 bases: TGTGCCAGTGCGCAAAACAGCCCTCATCAGCCCCAGCATTTT.

The chain has TRBV10-3 and TRBJ1-2; TRBD1 matches 7 bases. CDR3 length: 13 residues. CDR1 and CDR2 (germline): ENHRY, SYGVKD. The J segment lost 2 bases and the V segment lost 5 bases, leaving 2 bases of the junction unmatched. CDR3: CAISSDRNYGYTF. The CDR3 DNA reads TGTGCCATCAGTTCGGACAGGAACTATGGCTACACCTTC.

The genes are TRBV27 and TRBJ2-3, with D maybe TRBD2 (6 bases). Trimming took 6 bases from V and 10 from J, leaving 29 bases between them. The germline V gene has CDR1 MNHEY and CDR2 SMNVEV (reference sequence). The CDR3 covers 17 residues. CDR3 sequence reads: CASRAGTGPLGVVSQYF. The CDR3 bases are TGTGCCAGCAGGGCCGGGACTGGACCGCTTGGGGTGGTTTCGCAGTATTTT.

The chain couples TRBV7-9 to TRBJ1-1; 8 positions agree with TRBD1. Germline V lookup: CDR1 SEHNR, CDR2 FQNEAQ (reference sequence). The trim removed 7 bases at V and 5 bases at J, leaving 6 bases unmatched. The CDR3 loop spans 13 amino acids. CDR3 residues: CASIKRTGTEAFF. The DNA for the CDR3 is TGTGCCAGCATCAAAAGGACAGGGACTGAAGCTTTCTTT.

CDR3 bases: TGTGCCAGCAGCGTGGACATTAGCTCCTACAATGAGCAGTTCTTC. This codes for CASSVDISSYNEQFF. The chain recombines TRBV7-7 with TRBJ2-1; weak D call: TRBD1 (5 bases). Per the germline V gene, CDR1 is SSHAT and CDR2 is FNYEAQ (reference sequence). This CDR3 region has 15 residues. V shed 5 bases and J shed 0 bases, with 11 bases lying between them.

The chain joins TRBV12-5 to TRBJ1-1; D remains ambiguous. Trimming removed 6 bases at V and 1 base at J, with 12 bases between. From germline, CDR1 is LGHNT and CDR2 FRNRAP. The CDR3 runs to 14 residues. CDR3 coding DNA: TGTGCTAGTGGCCCTGGACGGACGAACACTGAAGCTTTCTTT. Protein product: CASGPGRTNTEAFF.

This rearrangement joins TRBV9 to TRBJ1-1; possible D gene TRBD1, 6 bases. CDR3 size: 17 residues. V lost 0 bases and J 0 bases, leaving 15 bases between the germline ends. Germline CDR1 and CDR2: SGDLS and YYNGEE. The CDR3 DNA reads as TGTGCCAGCAGCGTAGATCCCGTACAGGGCATGAACACTGAAGCTTTCTTT. It is translated as CASSVDPVQGMNTEAFF.

The chain employs TRBV10-3 and TRBJ1-1, with D perhaps TRBD1 (5 bases). CDR1 and CDR2 (germline): ENHRY, SYGVKD. This CDR3 is built from 15 residues. Trimming pared 3 bases from V and 3 bases from J, leaving 14 bases between. The CDR3 reads CAISETRGLDTEAFF. In nucleotides, the CDR3 is TGTGCCATCAGTGAAACAAGGGGCTTGGACACTGAAGCTTTCTTT.

The rearrangement joins TRBV21-1 to TRBJ2-1; the table's D call, TRBD2, was not checked against the DNA. TRBV21-1 is given as a pseudogene. This CDR3 contains 19 residues. DNA of the CDR3: TGTGCCAGCAGCAAAGTAGAGACTGCCGGACTAGCGGCATACAATGAGCAGTTCTTC. Translated, it gives CASSKVETAGLAAYNEQFF.

The chain couples TRBV6-5 to TRBJ2-7; D remains unclear. V was cut by 8 bases and J by 3 bases, with 14 bases left in between. Germline V lookup: CDR1 MNHEY, CDR2 SVGAGI. CDR3 length equals 13 residues. The chain's CDR3 is CASGQSDFYEQYF. As DNA, the CDR3 is TGTGCCAGCGGCCAGTCGGATTTCTACGAGCAGTACTTC.

The genes are TRBV5-6 and TRBJ1-3; D not resolved. With 1 base removed from V and 0 bases from J, the gap between germline ends came to 5 bases. There are 14 residues in the CDR3. CDR1 and CDR2 (germline): SGHDT, YYEEEE. Here the CDR3 reads CASSLLHSGNTIYF. The CDR3 DNA reads as TGTGCCAGCAGCTTGTTGCACTCTGGAAACACCATATATTTT.

The V call is TRBV11-2, the J call TRBJ1-2; D unresolved. Germline values: CDR1 SGHAT, CDR2 FQNNGV. CDR3 length: 15 residues. V gave up 0 bases and J gave up 4 bases, with 12 bases separating them. This chain's CDR3 is CASSLEVFEGYGYTF. CDR3 coding DNA: TGTGCCAGCAGCTTAGAGGTCTTCGAAGGCTATGGCTACACCTTC.

Only a few counts were recorded for this clone. This chain connects TRBV5-1 to TRBJ2-2, with TRBD1 identical over 11 bases. Unmatched junction bases numbered 3, after V lost 4 bases and J lost 4 bases. The CDR3 runs to 15 residues. CDR1 is SGHRS and CDR2 is YFSETQ in the germline V gene. CDR3 sequence: CASSPGTGGTGELFF. The CDR3 DNA reads TGCGCCAGCAGCCCCGGGACAGGGGGCACCGGGGAGCTGTTTTTT.

CDR3 sequence reads: CASSEARTGAYGYTF. In DNA, the CDR3 is TGTGCCAGCAGTGAAGCACGGACAGGAGCATATGGCTACACCTTC. This sequence joins TRBV6-1 and TRBJ1-2, with 7 bases identical to TRBD1. Germline values: CDR1 MNHNS, CDR2 SASEGT. The junction had 6 bases not matched to a gene; V was cut back by 0 bases and J by 5 bases. The CDR3 has 15 residues.

The rearrangement uses TRBV18 and TRBJ2-4; 8 positions agree with TRBD1. Germline CDR1 is KGHSH and CDR2 is LQKENI. Trimming at V came to 4 bases and at J to 0 bases, leaving 2 bases not matched to a gene. CDR3 length: 15 residues. This CDR3 reads CASSLDRGAKNIQYF. The DNA for the CDR3 is TGTGCCAGCTCACTCGACAGGGGAGCCAAAAACATTCAGTACTTC.

The chain has TRBV7-2 and TRBJ2-3; TRBD2 aligns across 10 bases. Trimming cost V 5 bases and J 4 bases; bases outside gene matches: 9. This CDR3 is built from 16 residues. The germline gives CDR1 SGHTA, CDR2 FQGNSA. In nucleotides, the CDR3 is TGTGCCAGCAGCCCCTTAGCGGGAGGCAGGGCAGATACGCAGTATTTT. Translated: CASSPLAGGRADTQYF.

The rearrangement joins TRBV11-2 to TRBJ1-1; no firm D call. The ends were cut back, 1 base at V and 3 bases at J, with 6 bases in the middle. The CDR3 is 13 residues long. CDR1 and CDR2 from the germline V gene are SGHAT and FQNNGV. CDR3 in DNA: TGTGCCAGCAGCTTAGTTGGGGACACTGAAGCTTTCTTT. Residues: CASSLVGDTEAFF.

V gene TRBV7-9 combines with J gene TRBJ2-7; possibly TRBD1 for D (6 bases). Trimming cost V 6 bases and J 5 bases, with 20 bases left between them. Per the germline V gene, CDR1 is SEHNR and CDR2 is FQNEAQ (reference sequence). CDR3 length equals 15 residues. CDR3: CASSRIQGMAHEQYF. CDR3 DNA: TGTGCCAGCAGTCGGATACAGGGTATGGCCCACGAGCAGTACTTC.